This TCR beta chain originates from a study of T cell responses to AZD1222 COVID-19 vaccine. Study-level points and caveats: Spike-specific TCR breadth and depth were elevated following two AZD1222 doses.

The CDR3 sequence is 18 residues long. Germline V gene data show CDR1 as LNHNV and CDR2 as YYDKDF (reference sequence). V dropped 5 bases and J dropped 6 bases, with 27 bases sitting between them. Turning to this clone: Its target is not known.

TCRdb keeps only in-frame clones here, not all; method: immunoSEQ multiplex PCR. The table includes more than 60,000 clones, more than 85% detected once. V and J are TRBV15 and TRBJ2-3; D not resolved. The source of this sequence is an adult in good health. The sequences come from peripheral blood, collected on day 0 of AZD1222 vaccination. CDR3 loop: CATSARPPGRLRRDTQYF. The CDR3 DNA reads TGTGCCACCAGCGCAAGACCCCCGGGTCGCCTGAGAAGGGATACGCAGTATTTT.